The 27 T cell receptor beta chains below were found in one sample sequenced in a study of blood T cell repertoires in COVID-19. TCRdb's table, derived via immunoSEQ multiplex PCR, lists solely in-frame clones and lacks some. Of 120,000 to 150,000 clones detected, 87% appear once; the ten largest clones hold 6% to 7%. Sequences were obtained from peripheral blood. These TCRs come from a man older than 75 with acute or convalescent COVID-19.

The V call is TRBV19, the J call TRBJ1-2; TRBD1 aligns across 8 bases. The germline V gene encodes CDR1 LNHDA and CDR2 SQIVND (reference sequence). This CDR3 comprises 15 residues. The trim removed 6 bases at V and 6 bases at J, leaving 12 bases unmatched. The CDR3 loop is CASRRTPGQVNGYTF. The CDR3 DNA reads TGTGCCAGTAGGCGAACACCGGGACAGGTGAATGGCTACACCTTC.

The chain combines TRBV18 with TRBJ2-1, with 11 bases aligning to TRBD1. This CDR3 comprises 21 residues. V was clipped by 0 bases and J by 0 bases; unmatched bases: 13. Germline CDR1 KGHSH, CDR2 LQKENI. As DNA, the CDR3 is TGTGCCAGCTCACCACCCCCCGGGACAGGGGGATTTTGGGGCTCCTACAATGAGCAGTTCTTC. It specifies CASSPPPGTGGFWGSYNEQFF.

V gene TRBV28 combines with J gene TRBJ1-6; D might be TRBD1 (5 bases). This CDR3 comprises 14 residues. Germline CDR1 MDHEN, CDR2 SYDVKM. Trimming shortened V by 1 base and J by 9 bases, and 10 bases separated the two germline ends. The CDR3 loop is CASSLSGGASPLHF. In nucleotides, the CDR3 is TGTGCCAGCAGTTTATCCGGTGGGGCTTCACCCCTCCACTTT. Filled out from reference TRBV28 and TRBJ1-6, the complete variable domain reads DVKVTQSSRYLVKRTGEKVFLECVQDMDHENMFWYRQDPGLGLRLIYFSYDVKMKEKGDIPEGYSVSREKKERFSLILESASTNQTSMYLCASSLSGGASPLHFGNGTRLTVT.

The V and J genes are TRBV21-1 and TRBJ1-1. TRBV21-1 is annotated as a pseudogene. This CDR3 comprises 17 residues. The CDR3 region is CASSKGGTPRPSTEAFF. CDR3 nucleotides: TGTGCCAGCAGCAAAGGAGGGACTCCCCGACCATCTACTGAAGCTTTCTTT.

The chain recombines TRBV5-1 with TRBJ2-7; 11 bases match TRBD2. From germline, CDR1 is SGHRS and CDR2 YFSETQ. Trimming removed 1 base from V and 5 bases from J; junction bases left unmatched: 5. The CDR3 extends over 15 amino acids. The chain's CDR3 is CASSLTGTSGHEQYF. The CDR3 DNA reads TGCGCCAGCAGCTTGACCGGGACTAGCGGCCACGAGCAGTACTTC. The full variable domain, with the rest looked up from reference TRBV5-1 and TRBJ2-7, is KAGVTQTPRYLIKTRGQQVTLSCSPISGHRSVSWYQQTPGQGLQFLFEYFSETQRNKGNFPGRFSGRQFSNSRSEMNVSTLELGDSALYLCASSLTGTSGHEQYFGPGTRLTVT.

The chain has TRBV19 and TRBJ1-5; TRBD1 might be the D (6 bases). This CDR3 region has 15 residues. V gave up 4 bases and J gave up 2 bases, with 12 bases separating them. Germline V lookup: CDR1 LNHDA, CDR2 SQIVND (reference sequence). CDR3 sequence reads: CASSRGPGGNQPQHF. The CDR3 DNA reads TGTGCCAGTAGTAGGGGGCCAGGGGGCAATCAGCCCCAGCATTTT.

J is TRBJ2-7 and V is TRBV11-1; no clear D. Germline lookup yields CDR1 SGHAT and CDR2 FQDESV (reference sequence). The ends were cut back, 1 base at V and 2 bases at J, with 12 bases in the middle. CDR3 length: 15 amino acids. In DNA form, the CDR3 reads TGTGCCAGCAGCTTAGGTGCTGGCAGCGCCTACGAGCAGTACTTC. Its translation is CASSLGAGSAYEQYF.

This sequence joins TRBV19 and TRBJ2-7, with TRBD2 matching over 12 bases. The CDR3 has 17 amino acids. J lost 0 bases, V lost 6 bases, and 9 bases had no gene match. Germline assignment: CDR1 LNHDA and CDR2 SQIVND (reference sequence). In nucleotides, the CDR3 is TGTGCCAGTAGCTGGACTAGCGGGATCGTACACTCCTACGAGCAGTACTTC. Its protein product is CASSWTSGIVHSYEQYF.

The chain couples TRBV7-6 to TRBJ2-5, with 12 bases matching TRBD2. V trimming: 0 bases; J trimming: 6 bases; junction bases outside the gene matches: 8. Per germline, CDR1 SGHVS and CDR2 FNYEAQ. The CDR3 totals 17 residues. CDR3 sequence reads: CASSLAPPTSGGKTQYF. In DNA, the CDR3 is TGTGCCAGCAGCTTAGCCCCCCCGACTAGCGGGGGAAAGACCCAGTACTTC.

The chain combines TRBV5-5 with TRBJ1-3, with 7 bases aligning to TRBD1. The CDR3 runs 15 residues. After removal of 1 base from V and 6 bases from J, the junction contained 7 bases not matched to a gene. The germline V gene has CDR1 SGHKS and CDR2 YYEKEE (reference sequence). This chain's CDR3 is CASSLRVKGANTIYF. The DNA for the CDR3 is TGTGCCAGCAGCTTGCGTGTAAAGGGGGCAAACACCATATATTTT.

This sequence joins TRBV9 and TRBJ1-2, with no clear D. The CDR3 contains 14 residues. The V end lost 4 bases, the J end lost 4 bases, and 14 bases lay between the germline ends. CDR1 is SGDLS and CDR2 is YYNGEE in the germline V gene. The CDR3 loop is CASSRPGWAYGYTF. The CDR3, as DNA: TGTGCCAGCAGCAGACCCGGTTGGGCCTATGGCTACACCTTC.

V gene TRBV5-6 combines with J gene TRBJ2-7; 7 nucleotides line up with TRBD1. After removal of 4 bases from V and 6 bases from J, the junction contained 13 bases not matched to a gene. The CDR3 is 15 amino acids. Germline values: CDR1 SGHDT, CDR2 YYEEEE. The CDR3 protein is CASSRYDRVVGEQYF. CDR3 coding DNA: TGTGCCAGCAGCCGATACGACAGGGTGGTTGGCGAGCAGTACTTC. The full variable domain, completed using reference TRBV5-6 and TRBJ2-7, is DAGVTQSPTHLIKTRGQQVTLRCSPKSGHDTVSWYQQALGQGPQFIFQYYEEEERQRGNFPDRFSGHQFPNYSSELNVNALLLGDSALYLCASSRYDRVVGEQYFGPGTRLTVT.

This clone was detected only a few times. V gene TRBV9 combines with J gene TRBJ2-2, with TRBD1 matching 10 bases. The CDR3 contains 15 residues. V dropped 5 bases and J dropped 7; count of bases not matched to a gene: 8. Germline CDR1 SGDLS, CDR2 YYNGEE. The CDR3 coding sequence is TGTGCCAGCAGGGCGGGACAGGGGCAAAACGGGGAGCTGTTTTTT. This encodes CASRAGQGQNGELFF.

V usage is TRBV27 and J usage is TRBJ2-5; D is possibly TRBD2 (5 bases). Germline V lookup: CDR1 MNHEY, CDR2 SMNVEV (reference sequence). The CDR3 length is 14 residues. V gave up 7 bases and J gave up 5 bases, with 17 bases separating them. Written as DNA, the CDR3 is TGTGCCAGCACAGGACTGCACCAACTTGAGACCCAGTACTTC. Amino acid sequence: CASTGLHQLETQYF.

This chain joins TRBV7-9 and TRBJ1-1; 9 nucleotides agree with TRBD1. Germline CDR1 reads SEHNR; CDR2 reads FQNEAQ (reference sequence). CDR3 length: 15 residues. The junction had 5 bases not matched to a gene; V was cut back by 0 bases and J by 6 bases. For the CDR3, the DNA is TGTGCCAGCAGCTTAGCACAGGGGGCGCGGGCTGAAGCTTTCTTT. Residues: CASSLAQGARAEAFF.

This clone has only a few counts. The genes are TRBV5-6 and TRBJ2-2; D ambiguous. V gave up 4 bases and J gave up 4 bases, with 5 bases separating them. This CDR3 has 12 amino acids. Germline loops: CDR1 SGHDT, CDR2 YYEEEE. As DNA, the CDR3 is TGTGCCAGCAGCCACAGCACCGGGGAGCTGTTTTTT. This codes for CASSHSTGELFF.

CDR3 DNA sequence: TGTGCCAGCAGTTCGGGGGGGACTGAAGCTTTCTTT. This gives the protein CASSSGGTEAFF. The chain employs TRBV28 and TRBJ1-1; a weak D match, TRBD1 (5 bases). V gave up 4 bases and J gave up 5 bases, with 8 bases separating them. The CDR3 sequence is 12 residues long. From germline, CDR1 is MDHEN and CDR2 SYDVKM.

The V gene is TRBV28, the J gene TRBJ2-3; TRBD2 agrees at 10 bases. The CDR3 sequence is 16 residues long. CDR1 and CDR2 (germline): MDHEN, SYDVKM. With V trimmed by 3 bases and J by 2 bases, 5 bases remained unmatched. In nucleotides, the CDR3 is TGTGCCAGCAGTTTTCTACTAGCGGGACCCACAGATACGCAGTATTTT. Protein: CASSFLLAGPTDTQYF.

This chain joins TRBV5-6 and TRBJ2-7; maybe TRBD1 (5 bases). CDR3 length: 16 amino acids. Germline CDR1 and CDR2: SGHDT and YYEEEE. V was shortened by 1 base and J by 4 bases, with 18 bases between the two germline ends. CDR3 sequence: CASSLKGLQGLYEQYF. CDR3 nucleotide sequence: TGTGCCAGCAGCTTGAAGGGGCTTCAGGGCTTGTACGAGCAGTACTTC. Looking up the rest from reference TRBV5-6 and TRBJ2-7 gives the full variable domain: DAGVTQSPTHLIKTRGQQVTLRCSPKSGHDTVSWYQQALGQGPQFIFQYYEEEERQRGNFPDRFSGHQFPNYSSELNVNALLLGDSALYLCASSLKGLQGLYEQYFGPGTRLTVT.

The genes are TRBV19 and TRBJ1-1; D is undetermined. The V and J ends lost 6 bases and 1 base respectively, with 12 bases between them. The CDR3 runs 14 residues. CDR1 and CDR2 (germline): LNHDA, SQIVND (reference sequence). The chain's CDR3 is CASRSTRRNTEAFF. The CDR3 DNA reads as TGTGCCAGTAGGAGTACACGGAGGAACACTGAAGCTTTCTTT.

This clone has just one count. The CDR3: CASSLRGDVSTEAFF. The CDR3 DNA reads as TGCGCCAGCAGCCTCAGGGGGGATGTAAGCACTGAAGCTTTCTTT. The chain employs TRBV4-1 and TRBJ1-1; 7 nucleotides align to TRBD1. This CDR3 contains 15 residues. Per germline, CDR1 MGHRA and CDR2 YSYEKL. V was pared by 4 bases and J by 4 bases, with 9 bases of the junction left unmatched.

V gene TRBV3-1 (or the pseudogene TRBV3-2) combines with J gene TRBJ2-3; 8 bases fit TRBD1. This CDR3 region has 18 residues. Germline CDR1 reads LGHDT; CDR2 reads YNNKEL (reference sequence). Trimming at V came to 2 bases and at J to 0 bases, leaving 10 bases not matched to a gene. The DNA for the CDR3 is TGTGCCAGCAGCCAAATAGGACAGGGAGTATCTAGCACAGATACGCAGTATTTT. Translation gives CASSQIGQGVSSTDTQYF.

V usage is TRBV27 and J usage is TRBJ2-1; 8 bases align to TRBD2. With V trimmed by 3 bases and J by 7 bases, 8 bases remained unmatched. Looked up from germline, CDR1 is MNHEY and CDR2 is SMNVEV (reference sequence). The CDR3 covers 15 residues. CDR3 DNA: TGTGCCAGCAGTTTTACCTTTAGCGGGATGAATGAGCAGTTCTTC. This gives the protein CASSFTFSGMNEQFF.

The chain joins TRBV2 to TRBJ1-4, with a tentative D call TRBD1 (5 bases). The CDR3 has 17 amino acids. Germline V lookup: CDR1 SNHLY, CDR2 FYNNEI. Trimming took off 6 bases at V and 1 base at J, with 18 bases between the two ends. The CDR3 region has the DNA TGTGCCAGCAGAGCTACCCTTGCACAGGAAACTAATGAAAAACTGTTTTTT. Translated: CASRATLAQETNEKLFF.

This chain joins TRBV5-8 and TRBJ1-2, with D maybe TRBD1 (5 bases). The CDR3 is made up of 14 amino acids. Looked up from germline, CDR1 is SGHTS and CDR2 is YDEGEE. V lost 0 bases and J 3 bases, leaving 9 bases between the germline ends. The CDR3 spells CASSLARGDYGYTF. Here the CDR3 DNA reads TGTGCCAGCAGCTTGGCCCGGGGGGACTATGGCTACACCTTC.

The chain uses TRBV19 and TRBJ2-5; 12 positions match TRBD2. Germline CDR1 is LNHDA and CDR2 is SQIVND (reference sequence). J gave up 4 bases and V 4 bases, and 1 base lay outside the gene matches. The CDR3 loop spans 14 amino acids. As DNA, the CDR3 is TGTGCCAGTAGTAAGACTAGCGGGAGAGAGACCCAGTACTTC. It encodes CASSKTSGRETQYF.

This clone appeared a single time. This chain joins TRBV5-1 and TRBJ2-7, with 13 bases identical to TRBD2. CDR3 size: 13 residues. V trimming: 9 bases; J trimming: 3 bases; junction bases outside the gene matches: 3. Per germline, CDR1 SGHRS and CDR2 YFSETQ. The CDR3 loop reads CATRTSGSYEQYF. The CDR3 nucleotides read TGCGCCACCAGGACTAGCGGGAGCTACGAGCAGTACTTC.